What follows is one TCR beta chain and its context. The antigen is undetermined. This sample was included in a study of chemoradiotherapy in HPV16-positive cancers. Clones were read by immunoSEQ multiplex PCR, and TCRdb kept only the in-frame ones, dropping some. The sample includes 4,000 to 6,000 clones, roughly 91% of them seen just once. Study-level results: Only a couple of HPV16-positive patients supplied the functional HPV-specificity definition.

CDR3 size: 16 residues. Germline V gene data show CDR1 as SGHRS and CDR2 as YFSETQ. Losses at the gene ends were 4 bases for V and 2 bases for J; bases not matched to a gene: 10. The rearrangement joins TRBV5-1 to TRBJ2-7, with 9 positions matching TRBD2. The receptor was derived from a human donor with HPV-associated anogenital cancer. Sequences were derived from tumor tissue, sampled from a patient who underwent chemoradiotherapy. This CDR3 is CASSINLAGAAYEQYF. The DNA of the CDR3 is TGCGCCAGCAGCATTAACTTAGCGGGGGCCGCCTACGAGCAGTACTTC.